This T cell receptor beta chain was obtained from a study of T-cell memory formation after mild COVID-19. Across the study: Largely donor-specific TCR clusters were found.

For this clonotype: Its target is unknown.

Study-wide results and caveats: Unconfirmed was the SARS-CoV-2 specificity of second-wave clones that peaked on day 37.

With constant-segment primers, 5'RACE yielded cDNA libraries of TCR alpha and TCR beta that carried sample barcodes and UMIs. TCRdb ran MiXCR on the 5' RACE reads and lists one entry per CDR3 protein. The sample lists some 310,000 distinct CDR3 sequences, approximately 22% seen once, with 20% to 25% in the top ten. The source of this sequence is a man aged 18 to 30 who had mild COVID-19 (a few samples of this study predate the infection). Cell type and time point are not known. Sequencing was performed on PBMCs or a T cell subset sorted from them (not recorded which).

The CDR3 DNA sequence: TGTGCCAGTACCCATAGGAGCAATCAGCCCCAGCATTTT. It translates to CASTHRSNQPQHF. The chain recombines TRBV19 with TRBJ1-5; D is unresolved. V was clipped by 7 bases and J by 1 base, with 8 bases between them. CDR1 LNHDA and CDR2 SQIVND come from the germline V gene (reference sequence). The CDR3 extends over 13 amino acids. The whole variable domain, filled in from reference TRBV19 and TRBJ1-5, reads DGGITQSPKYLFRKEGQNVTLSCEQNLNHDAMYWYRQDPGQGLRLIYYSQIVNDFQKGDIAEGYSVSREKKESFPLTVTSAQKNPTAFYLCASTHRSNQPQHFGDGTRLSIL.